A selection of T cell receptor beta chains follows, all from one sample in a study of metastatic and nonmetastatic thyroid tumors. TCRdb re-analyzed the PCR reads through MiXCR. The sample holds about 33,000 clones; 15% to 20% are singletons and the top ten take approximately 13%. Source material: blood. The receptor set was obtained from a male donor with papillary thyroid cancer or a benign thyroid nodule (not recorded which). Some clones in this sample may be carry-over from other donors' samples. CDR3s include the opening cysteine and the closing phenylalanine or tryptophan. The order of the fields is clone size, CDR3 length, D gene, V gene, J gene, CDR3 DNA, CDR3 protein. The D gene is left open where the match is weak. Clone size appears in some rows only: once, few, many, or a class for an expanded clone.

>.|14|.|TRBV4-1|TRBJ1-1
TGCGCCAGCAGCGCGGCCGTCCCAGACACTGAAGCTTTCTTT
CASSAAVPDTEAFF
>few|14|.|TRBV19|TRBJ1-2
TGTGCCAGTAGTGGGACTTGGGTAGACTATGGCTACACCTTC
CASSGTWVDYGYTF
>.|14|.|TRBV12-3/TRBV12-4|TRBJ1-5
TGTGCCATCAGGCCTCCAGCGCCCGGTCAGTCCCAGCATTTT
CAIRPPAPGQSQHF
>.|14|.|TRBV27|TRBJ1-1
TGTGCCAGCGCCTCTTCCTCCGCAGGGGCGTGGGTTTTCTTT
CASASSSAGAWVFF
>few|14|TRBD1|TRBV6-1|TRBJ2-7
TGTGCCAGCAGGAACAGGGGAGATAGCTACGAGCAGTACTTC
CASRNRGDSYEQYF
>many|13|.|TRBV12-3/TRBV12-4|TRBJ1-4
TGTGCCAGCAGTTTTCAGTTTAATGAAAAACTGTTTTTT
CASSFQFNEKLFF
>few|15|TRBD1|TRBV28|TRBJ2-7
TGTGCCAGCAGTTCCATCGGGACAGGGTTTTTCGAGCAGTACTTC
CASSSIGTGFFEQYF
>medium-sized|13|.|TRBV6-5|TRBJ2-2
TGTGCCAGCAGTTACGGCCTTGCCGGGGAGCTGTTTTTT
CASSYGLAGELFF
>.|17|.|TRBV6-1|TRBJ2-5
TGTGCCAGCAGTGACAACCCCCAGACAGGAAGACAAGAGACCCAGTACTTC
CASSDNPQTGRQETQYF
>many|16|TRBD1|TRBV9|TRBJ1-4
TGTGCCAGCAGTCCTCTTCCGGGACAGGGGCGGGAAAAACTGTTTTTT
CASSPLPGQGREKLFF
>many|14|.|TRBV20-1|TRBJ2-3
TGCAGTGCTCAGGCCTTCACGGGCACAGATACGCAGTATTTT
CSAQAFTGTDTQYF
>once|14|TRBD2|TRBV20-1|TRBJ2-7
TGCAGTGCCAGGTTCGGGACTAGTTACTACGAGCAGTACTTC
CSARFGTSYYEQYF
>many|14|TRBD1|TRBV19|TRBJ2-1
TGTGCCAGTAGCGGGACAGGGGGTGTCAATGAGCAGTTCTTC
CASSGTGGVNEQFF
>.|19|TRBD1|TRBV15|TRBJ2-2
TGTGCCACCAGCAGACCCGGGTCAAGGGACAGGGGAGGATCCGGGGATCTGTTTTTT
CATSRPGSRDRGGSGDLFF
>.|14|.|TRBV6-6|TRBJ1-1
TGTGCCAGCAGTTACCGAGGGACATGGGCTGAGGCTTTCTTT
CASSYRGTWAEAFF
>.|13|.|TRBV19|TRBJ1-6
TGTGCCAGTAAGGACATTTATAATTCACCCCTCCACTTT
CASKDIYNSPLHF
>.|13|.|TRBV28|TRBJ2-7
TGTGCCAGCAGTTTAGAGGAGTCCTACGAGCAGTACTTC
CASSLEESYEQYF
>medium-sized|17|TRBD2|TRBV28|TRBJ2-7
TGTGCCAGCAGTCCCCCCCGGACTAGCGGGAGAGGGATCGAGCAGTACTTC
CASSPPRTSGRGIEQYF
>many|16|TRBD1|TRBV6-1|TRBJ1-5
TGTGCCAGCAGCCCGGGACAGGGAGTGGGCAATCAGCCCCAGCATTTT
CASSPGQGVGNQPQHF
>few|12|.|TRBV12-3/TRBV12-4|TRBJ2-2
TGTGCCAGCACCCAAGAAACCGGGGAGCTGTTTTTT
CASTQETGELFF
>medium-sized|13|.|TRBV6-1|TRBJ2-1
TGTGCCAGCAGTACACAGGGAGGAGGCGAGCAGTTCTTC
CASSTQGGGEQFF
>medium-sized|14|.|TRBV6-1|TRBJ2-7
TGTGCCAGCAGGGCCCGGCGTACCCTATACGAGCAGTACTTC
CASRARRTLYEQYF
>many|16|TRBD2|TRBV5-5|TRBJ2-3
TGTGCCAGCAGCTTGGCCAGCGGGAGGGCGGCAGATACGCAGTATTTT
CASSLASGRAADTQYF
>.|15|.|TRBV20-1|TRBJ2-7
TGCAGTGCTAGAGATGTGCGGCTGCCCTCCTACGAGCAGTACTTC
CSARDVRLPSYEQYF
>many|16|TRBD1|TRBV10-1|TRBJ1-4
TGCCCCCTAGATGAGACAGGGAGAGGGGCAAATGAAAAACTGTTTTTT
CPLDETGRGANEKLFF
>once|17|TRBD2|TRBV11-1|TRBJ2-1
TGTGCCAGCAGCCCGGGGACTAGCGGGATGATGTACAATGAGCAGTTCTTC
CASSPGTSGMMYNEQFF
>many|15|.|TRBV14|TRBJ1-6
TGTGCCAGCAGTAGCCGGGACGGAGGATATTCACCCCTCCACTTT
CASSSRDGGYSPLHF
>few|14|TRBD2|TRBV28|TRBJ2-1
TGTGCCAGCAGTTTCCTTCTAGCGGGATACGAGCAGTTCTTC
CASSFLLAGYEQFF
>many|17|TRBD1|TRBV28|TRBJ1-1
TGTGCCAGCATCGCCCGGACAGGGGGCGAGGGTGGCACTGAAGCTTTCTTT
CASIARTGGEGGTEAFF
>many|19|TRBD1|TRBV7-9|TRBJ1-1
TGTGCCAGCAGCGCTCCCCCGGGACAGGGGGCCAAACAGAACACTGAAGCTTTCTTT
CASSAPPGQGAKQNTEAFF
>many|14|.|TRBV12-3/TRBV12-4|TRBJ2-7
TGTGCCAGCAGTTTAGCAGGGGCGAGCGACGAGCAGTACTTC
CASSLAGASDEQYF
>many|15|TRBD2|TRBV10-2|TRBJ2-6
TGCGCCAGCAGAACCGGGGGGACTGGGGCCAACGTCCTGACTTTC
CASRTGGTGANVLTF